The entry below gives a single T cell receptor (beta chain) sequence along with its context. TCRdb itself ran the RT-PCR reads through MiXCR, one entry per CDR3 protein. The data contain about 160,000 distinct CDR3 sequences, about 24% of them singletons. This entry comes from a study of patients and donors after allogeneic stem cell transplantation. V dropped 6 bases and J dropped 2 bases, with 14 bases sitting between them. The germline gives CDR1 SEHNR, CDR2 FQNEAQ (reference sequence). The CDR3 totals 15 residues. The chain has TRBV7-9 and TRBJ2-1; weak D call: TRBD2 (6 bases). The specimen sequenced was blood, either unsorted or a sorted T cell fraction (not recorded which). The TCR comes from a human donor who was either an allogeneic HSCT recipient or a stem cell or donor lymphocyte infusion donor (not recorded which). It is not recorded whose cells these are; they may come from a transplant donor. Here the CDR3 reads CASSHSGPTYNEQFF. The DNA of the CDR3 is TGTGCCAGCAGTCATAGCGGCCCCACCTACAATGAGCAGTTCTTC.